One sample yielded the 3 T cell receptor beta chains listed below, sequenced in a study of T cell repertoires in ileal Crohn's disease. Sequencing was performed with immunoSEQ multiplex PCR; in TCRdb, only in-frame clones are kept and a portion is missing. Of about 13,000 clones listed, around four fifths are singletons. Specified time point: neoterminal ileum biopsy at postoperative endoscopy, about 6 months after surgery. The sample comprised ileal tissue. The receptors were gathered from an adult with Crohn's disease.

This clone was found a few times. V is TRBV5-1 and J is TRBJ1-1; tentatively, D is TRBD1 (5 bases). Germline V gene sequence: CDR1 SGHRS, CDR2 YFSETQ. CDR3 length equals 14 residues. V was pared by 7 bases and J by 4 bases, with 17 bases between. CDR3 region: CASGRVDSFTEAFF. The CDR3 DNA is TGCGCCAGCGGCAGGGTGGATAGTTTCACTGAAGCTTTCTTT.

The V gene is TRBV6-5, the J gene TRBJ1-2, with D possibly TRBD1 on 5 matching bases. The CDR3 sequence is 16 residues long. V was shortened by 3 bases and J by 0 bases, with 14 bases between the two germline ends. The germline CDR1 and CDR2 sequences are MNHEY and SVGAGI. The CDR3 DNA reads TGTGCCAGCAGTTATCGGGTACAGGCGCCTAACTATGGCTACACCTTC. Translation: CASSYRVQAPNYGYTF.

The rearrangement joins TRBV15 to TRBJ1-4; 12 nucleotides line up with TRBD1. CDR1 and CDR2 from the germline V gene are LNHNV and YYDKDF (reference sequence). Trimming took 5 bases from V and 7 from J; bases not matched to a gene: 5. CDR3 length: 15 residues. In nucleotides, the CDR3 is TGTGCCACCAGCGCCGGGACAGGGGGCGGTGAAAAACTGTTTTTT. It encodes CATSAGTGGGEKLFF.